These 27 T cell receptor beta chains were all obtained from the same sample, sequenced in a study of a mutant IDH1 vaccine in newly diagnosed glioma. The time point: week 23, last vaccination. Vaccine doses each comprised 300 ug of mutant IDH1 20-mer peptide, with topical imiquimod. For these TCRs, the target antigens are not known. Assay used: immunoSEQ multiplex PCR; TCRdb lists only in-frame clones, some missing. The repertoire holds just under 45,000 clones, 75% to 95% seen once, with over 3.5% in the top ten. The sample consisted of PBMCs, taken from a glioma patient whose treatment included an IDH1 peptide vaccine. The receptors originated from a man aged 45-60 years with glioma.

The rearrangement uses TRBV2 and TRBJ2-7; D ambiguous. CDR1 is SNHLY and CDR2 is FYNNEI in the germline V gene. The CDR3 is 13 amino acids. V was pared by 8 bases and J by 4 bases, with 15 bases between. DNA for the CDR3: TGTGCCAGCTTCCCCACGGAAGAGTACGAGCAGTACTTC. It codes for CASFPTEEYEQYF.

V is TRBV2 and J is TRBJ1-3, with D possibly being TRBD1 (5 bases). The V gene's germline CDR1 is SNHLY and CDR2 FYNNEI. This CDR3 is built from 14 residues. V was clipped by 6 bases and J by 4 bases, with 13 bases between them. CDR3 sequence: CASRFRDSGNTIYF. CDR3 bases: TGTGCCAGCAGGTTCAGGGATTCAGGAAACACCATATATTTT.

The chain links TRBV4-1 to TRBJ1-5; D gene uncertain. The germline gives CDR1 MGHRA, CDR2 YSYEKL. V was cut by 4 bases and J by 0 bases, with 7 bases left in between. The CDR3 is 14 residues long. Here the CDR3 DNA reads TGCGCCAGCAGCCCAGCCCGTAGCAATCAGCCCCAGCATTTT. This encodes CASSPARSNQPQHF.

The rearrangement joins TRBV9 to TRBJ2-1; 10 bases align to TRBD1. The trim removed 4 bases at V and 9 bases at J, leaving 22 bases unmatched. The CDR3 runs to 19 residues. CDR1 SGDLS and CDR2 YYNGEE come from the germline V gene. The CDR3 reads CASSLTGGGTGESRGEQFF. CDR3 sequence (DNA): TGTGCCAGCAGCCTCACCGGCGGGGGGACAGGGGAAAGTCGGGGTGAGCAGTTCTTC.

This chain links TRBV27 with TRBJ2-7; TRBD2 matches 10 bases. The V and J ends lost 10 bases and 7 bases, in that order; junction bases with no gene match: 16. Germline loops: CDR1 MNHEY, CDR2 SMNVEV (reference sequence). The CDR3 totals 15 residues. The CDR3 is CATRSSLAGVGEQYF. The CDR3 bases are TGTGCCACCCGATCCAGCCTAGCGGGAGTAGGAGAGCAGTACTTC.

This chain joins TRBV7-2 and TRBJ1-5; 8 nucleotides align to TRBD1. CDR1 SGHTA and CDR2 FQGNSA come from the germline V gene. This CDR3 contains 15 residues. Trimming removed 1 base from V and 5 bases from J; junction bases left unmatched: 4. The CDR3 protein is CASSLVGQGDQPQHF. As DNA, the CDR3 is TGTGCCAGCAGCTTAGTTGGACAGGGAGATCAGCCCCAGCATTTT. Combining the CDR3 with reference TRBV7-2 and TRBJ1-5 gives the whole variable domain GAGVSQSPSNKVTEKGKDVELRCDPISGHTALYWYRQSLGQGLEFLIYFQGNSAPDKSGLPSDRFSAERTGGSVSTLTIQRTQQEDSAVYLCASSLVGQGDQPQHFGDGTRLSIL.

As DNA, the CDR3 is TGTGCCAGCAGTGATCTCGGATTGGTTAATGAAAAACTGTTTTTT. It specifies CASSDLGLVNEKLFF. The rearrangement joins TRBV2 to TRBJ1-4; D gene uncertain. CDR1 SNHLY and CDR2 FYNNEI come from the germline V gene. The CDR3 extends over 15 amino acids. With 3 bases removed from V and 4 bases from J, the gap between germline ends came to 12 bases.

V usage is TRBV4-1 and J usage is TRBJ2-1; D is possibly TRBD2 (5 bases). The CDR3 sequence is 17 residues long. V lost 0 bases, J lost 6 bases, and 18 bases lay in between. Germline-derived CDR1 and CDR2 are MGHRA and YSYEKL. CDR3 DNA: TGCGCCAGCAGCCAAGAGATGGGAGCCCTGCAAGGCAATGAGCAGTTCTTC. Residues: CASSQEMGALQGNEQFF.

In DNA, the CDR3 is TGTGCCAGCAGGAGCGACAGGGCAAGAGGCTACACCTTC. Its translation is CASRSDRARGYTF. The chain carries TRBV9 and TRBJ1-2; 7 nucleotides align to TRBD1. The V segment lost 5 bases and the J segment 8 bases; nucleotides outside the gene matches: 9. The CDR3 has 13 residues. Germline values: CDR1 SGDLS, CDR2 YYNGEE.

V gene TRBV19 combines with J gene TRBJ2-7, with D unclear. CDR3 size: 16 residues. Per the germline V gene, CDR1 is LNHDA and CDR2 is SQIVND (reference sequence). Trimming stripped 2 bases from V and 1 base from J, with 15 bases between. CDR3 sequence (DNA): TGTGCCAGTAGTATAACTCTCGACACGGATTCCTACGAGCAGTACTTC. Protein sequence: CASSITLDTDSYEQYF.

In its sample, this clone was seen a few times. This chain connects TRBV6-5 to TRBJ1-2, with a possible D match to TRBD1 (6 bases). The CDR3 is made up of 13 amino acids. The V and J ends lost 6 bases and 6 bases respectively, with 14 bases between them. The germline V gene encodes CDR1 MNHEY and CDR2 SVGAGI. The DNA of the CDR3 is TGTGCCAGCAGGACGTCACAGGGAGATGGCTACACCTTC. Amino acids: CASRTSQGDGYTF.

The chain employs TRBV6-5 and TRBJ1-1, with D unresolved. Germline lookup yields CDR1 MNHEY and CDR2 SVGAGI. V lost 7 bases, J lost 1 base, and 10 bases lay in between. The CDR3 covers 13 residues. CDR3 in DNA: TGTGCCAGCACCAACAACAGGAACACTGAAGCTTTCTTT. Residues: CASTNNRNTEAFF.

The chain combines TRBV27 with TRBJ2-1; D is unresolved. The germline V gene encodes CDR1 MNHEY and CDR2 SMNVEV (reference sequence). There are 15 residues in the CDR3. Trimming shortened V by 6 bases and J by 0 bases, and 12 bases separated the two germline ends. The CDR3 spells CASRVRVSSYNEQFF. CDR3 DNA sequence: TGTGCCAGCAGGGTACGGGTCAGCTCCTACAATGAGCAGTTCTTC.

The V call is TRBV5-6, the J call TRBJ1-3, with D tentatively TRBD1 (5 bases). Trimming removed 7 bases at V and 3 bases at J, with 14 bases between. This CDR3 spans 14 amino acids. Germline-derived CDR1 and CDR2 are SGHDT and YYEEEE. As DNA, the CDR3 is TGTGCCAGCTCCCTTGGGGGGGATGGAAACACCATATATTTT. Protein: CASSLGGDGNTIYF.

The CDR3 coding sequence is TGTGCCAGCAGTTACTCGAGTCTGACAGGAAACTACGAGCAGTACTTC. Its translation: CASSYSSLTGNYEQYF. V is TRBV6-5 and J is TRBJ2-7; a possible D gene is TRBD1 (6 bases). The CDR3 length is 16 residues. Germline values: CDR1 MNHEY, CDR2 SVGAGI. V lost 0 bases, J lost 3 bases, and 15 bases lay in between.

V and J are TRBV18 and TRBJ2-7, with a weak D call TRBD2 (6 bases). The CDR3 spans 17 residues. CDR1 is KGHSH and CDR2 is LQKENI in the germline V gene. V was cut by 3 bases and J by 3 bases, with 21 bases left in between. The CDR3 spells CASSPPGGTSSFYEQYF. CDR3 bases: TGTGCCAGCTCACCTCCCGGCGGGACTTCGTCGTTCTACGAGCAGTACTTC.

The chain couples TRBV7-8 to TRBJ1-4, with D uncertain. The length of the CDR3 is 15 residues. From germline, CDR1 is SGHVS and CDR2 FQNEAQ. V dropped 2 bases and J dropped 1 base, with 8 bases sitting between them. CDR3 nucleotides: TGTGCCAGCAGCTTAAGACGGGGAACTAATGAAAAACTGTTTTTT. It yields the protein CASSLRRGTNEKLFF.

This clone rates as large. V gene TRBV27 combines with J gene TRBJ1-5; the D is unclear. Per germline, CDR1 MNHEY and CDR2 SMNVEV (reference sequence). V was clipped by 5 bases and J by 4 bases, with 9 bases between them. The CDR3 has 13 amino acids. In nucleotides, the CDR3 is TGTGCCAGCAGTAAAACCCAAAATCAGCCCCAGCATTTT. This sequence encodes CASSKTQNQPQHF.

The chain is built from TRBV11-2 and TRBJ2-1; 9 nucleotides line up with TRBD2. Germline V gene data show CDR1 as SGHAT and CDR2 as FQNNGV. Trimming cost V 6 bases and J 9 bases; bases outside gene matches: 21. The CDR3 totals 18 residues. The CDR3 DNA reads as TGTGCCAGCAGGAGTCTTACCGCTAGCGGGAACGAAAGGAGTGAGCAGTTCTTC. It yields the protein CASRSLTASGNERSEQFF.

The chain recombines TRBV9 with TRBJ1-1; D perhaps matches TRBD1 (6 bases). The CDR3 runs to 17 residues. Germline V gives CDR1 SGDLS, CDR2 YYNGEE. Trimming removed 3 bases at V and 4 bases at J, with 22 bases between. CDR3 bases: TGTGCCAGCAGCGATCGGGTTAGGGACATAATTGCCACTGAAGCTTTCTTT. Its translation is CASSDRVRDIIATEAFF.

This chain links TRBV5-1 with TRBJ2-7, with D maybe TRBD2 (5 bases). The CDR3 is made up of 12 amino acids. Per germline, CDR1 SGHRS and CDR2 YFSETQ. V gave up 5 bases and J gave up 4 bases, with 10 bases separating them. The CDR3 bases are TGCGCCAGCAGTGGAGGTTTGTACGAGCAGTACTTC. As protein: CASSGGLYEQYF.

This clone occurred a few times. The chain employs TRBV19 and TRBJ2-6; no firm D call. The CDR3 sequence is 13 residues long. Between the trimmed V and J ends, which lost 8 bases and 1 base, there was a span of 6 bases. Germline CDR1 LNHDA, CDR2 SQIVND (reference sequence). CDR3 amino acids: CASSESGANVLTF. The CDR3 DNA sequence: TGTGCCAGTTCAGAATCTGGGGCCAACGTCCTGACTTTC.

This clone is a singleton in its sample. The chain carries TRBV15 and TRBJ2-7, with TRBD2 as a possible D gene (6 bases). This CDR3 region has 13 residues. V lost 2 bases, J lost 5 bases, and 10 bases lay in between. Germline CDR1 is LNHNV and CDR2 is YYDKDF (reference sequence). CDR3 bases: TGTGCCACCAGCAGATCCTCGGGGGACGAGCAGTACTTC. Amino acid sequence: CATSRSSGDEQYF.

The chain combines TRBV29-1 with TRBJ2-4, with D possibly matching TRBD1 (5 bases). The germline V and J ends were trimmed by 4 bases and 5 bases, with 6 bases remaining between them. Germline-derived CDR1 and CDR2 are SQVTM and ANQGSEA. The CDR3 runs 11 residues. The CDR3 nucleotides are TGCAGCGTTGGACAGCAAAACATTCAGTACTTC. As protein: CSVGQQNIQYF.

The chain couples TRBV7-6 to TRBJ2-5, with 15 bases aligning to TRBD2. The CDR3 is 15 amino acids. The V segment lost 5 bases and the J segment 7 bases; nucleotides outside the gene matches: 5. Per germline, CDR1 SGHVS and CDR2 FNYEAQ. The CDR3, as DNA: TGTGCCAGCAGCCGGACTAGCGGGGGGGGAGGGACCCAGTACTTC. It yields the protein CASSRTSGGGGTQYF.

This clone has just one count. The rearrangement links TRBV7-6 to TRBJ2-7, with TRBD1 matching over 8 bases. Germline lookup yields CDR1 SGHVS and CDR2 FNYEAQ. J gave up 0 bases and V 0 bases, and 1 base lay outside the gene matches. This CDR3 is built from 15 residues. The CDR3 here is CASSLAGTGSYEQYF. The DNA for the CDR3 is TGTGCCAGCAGCTTAGCCGGGACAGGCTCCTACGAGCAGTACTTC. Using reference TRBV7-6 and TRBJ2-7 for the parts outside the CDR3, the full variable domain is GAGVSQSPRYKVTKRGQDVALRCDPISGHVSLYWYRQALGQGPEFLTYFNYEAQQDKSGLPNDRFSAERPEGSISTLTIQRTEQRDSAMYRCASSLAGTGSYEQYFGPGTRLTVT.

CDR3: CASSLVVNTEAFF. As DNA, the CDR3 is TGTGCCAGCAGCTTGGTGGTGAACACTGAAGCTTTCTTT. This chain joins TRBV7-3 and TRBJ1-1; D uncertain. Germline CDR1 reads SGHTA; CDR2 reads FQGTGA. The CDR3 runs to 13 residues. V gave up 3 bases and J gave up 0 bases, with 5 bases separating them.